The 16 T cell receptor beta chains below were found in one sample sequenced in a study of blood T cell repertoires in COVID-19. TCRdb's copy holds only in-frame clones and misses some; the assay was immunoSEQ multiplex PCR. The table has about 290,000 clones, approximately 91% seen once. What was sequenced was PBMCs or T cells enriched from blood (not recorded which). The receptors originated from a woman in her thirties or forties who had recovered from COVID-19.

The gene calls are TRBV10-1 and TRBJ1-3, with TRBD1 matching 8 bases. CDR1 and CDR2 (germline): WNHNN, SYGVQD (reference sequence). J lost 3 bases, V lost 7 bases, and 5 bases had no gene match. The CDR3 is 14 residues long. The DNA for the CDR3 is TGCGCCAGCACTCACAGGGGGGGTGGAAACACCATATATTTT. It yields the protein CASTHRGGGNTIYF.

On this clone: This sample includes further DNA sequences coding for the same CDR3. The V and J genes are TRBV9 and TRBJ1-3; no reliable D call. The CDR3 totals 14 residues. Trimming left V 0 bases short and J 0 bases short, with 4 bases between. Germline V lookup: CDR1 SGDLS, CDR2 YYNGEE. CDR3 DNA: TGTGCCAGCAGCGTAGATATCTCTGGAAACACCATATATTTT. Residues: CASSVDISGNTIYF.

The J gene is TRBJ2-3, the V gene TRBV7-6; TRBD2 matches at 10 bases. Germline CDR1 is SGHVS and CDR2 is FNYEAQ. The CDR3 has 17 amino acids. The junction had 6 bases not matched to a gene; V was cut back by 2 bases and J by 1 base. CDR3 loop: CASSLTGTSAGTDTQYF. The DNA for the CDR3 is TGTGCCAGCAGCTTAACCGGGACTAGCGCAGGCACAGATACGCAGTATTTT.

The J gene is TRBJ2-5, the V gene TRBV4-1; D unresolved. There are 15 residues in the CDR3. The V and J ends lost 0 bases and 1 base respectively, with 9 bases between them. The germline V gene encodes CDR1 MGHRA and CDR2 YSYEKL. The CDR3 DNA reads TGCGCCAGCAGCCAAGATTTTAGCCGCCAAGAGACCCAGTACTTC. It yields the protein CASSQDFSRQETQYF.

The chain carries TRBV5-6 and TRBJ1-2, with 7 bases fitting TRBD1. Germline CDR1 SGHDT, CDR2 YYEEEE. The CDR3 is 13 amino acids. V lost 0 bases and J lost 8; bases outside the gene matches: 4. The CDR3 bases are TGTGCCAGCAGCTTGGGAGGGGGCTCGGGCTACACCTTC. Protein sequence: CASSLGGGSGYTF.

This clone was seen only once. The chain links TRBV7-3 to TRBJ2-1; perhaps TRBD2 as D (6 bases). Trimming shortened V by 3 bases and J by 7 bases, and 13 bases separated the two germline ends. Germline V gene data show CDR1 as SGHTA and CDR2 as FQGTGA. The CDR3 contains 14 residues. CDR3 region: CASSFGGSGNEQFF. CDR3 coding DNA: TGTGCCAGCAGCTTCGGAGGGTCCGGTAATGAGCAGTTCTTC.

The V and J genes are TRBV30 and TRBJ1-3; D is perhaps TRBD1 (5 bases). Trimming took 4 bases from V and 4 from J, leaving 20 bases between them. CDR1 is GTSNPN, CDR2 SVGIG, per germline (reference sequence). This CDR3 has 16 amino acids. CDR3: CAWTVGGGTDGNTIYF. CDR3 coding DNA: TGTGCCTGGACCGTGGGGGGGGGAACGGACGGAAACACCATATATTTT.

This CDR3 is CASSVDRDTYQPQHF. As DNA, the CDR3 is TGTGCCAGCAGCGTAGACAGGGACACTTATCAGCCCCAGCATTTT. The chain couples TRBV7-9 to TRBJ1-5; 7 bases map to TRBD1. The CDR3 covers 15 residues. CDR1 and CDR2 from the germline V gene are SEHNR and FQNEAQ (reference sequence). J was trimmed by 5 bases and V by 5 bases; bases with no gene match: 9.

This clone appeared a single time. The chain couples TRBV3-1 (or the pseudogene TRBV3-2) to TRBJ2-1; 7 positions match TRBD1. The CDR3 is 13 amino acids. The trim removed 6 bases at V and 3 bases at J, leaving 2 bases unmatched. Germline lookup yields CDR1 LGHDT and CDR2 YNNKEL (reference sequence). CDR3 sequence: CASSRQGYNEQFF. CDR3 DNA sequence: TGTGCCAGCAGTCGACAGGGCTACAATGAGCAGTTCTTC.

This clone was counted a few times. CDR3: CASSQALAASGRTDTQYF. As DNA, the CDR3 is TGCGCCAGCAGCCAAGCTTTGGCGGCTAGCGGGAGAACAGATACGCAGTATTTT. The chain is built from TRBV4-1 and TRBJ2-3; TRBD2 aligns across 10 bases. This CDR3 is 18 amino acids long. Germline V CDR1 and CDR2: MGHRA, YSYEKL. V trimming: 1 base; J trimming: 3 bases; junction bases outside the gene matches: 10.

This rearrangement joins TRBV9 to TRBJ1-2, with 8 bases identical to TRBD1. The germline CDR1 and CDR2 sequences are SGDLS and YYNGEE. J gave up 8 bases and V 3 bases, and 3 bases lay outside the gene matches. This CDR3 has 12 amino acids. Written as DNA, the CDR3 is TGTGCCAGCAGCGACAGGGGGGGAGGCTACACCTTC. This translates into CASSDRGGGYTF.

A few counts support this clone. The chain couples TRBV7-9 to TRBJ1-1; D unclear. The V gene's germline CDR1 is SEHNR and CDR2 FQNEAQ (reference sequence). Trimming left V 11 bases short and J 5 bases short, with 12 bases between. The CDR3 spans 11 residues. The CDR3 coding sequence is TGTGCCGGTCAAACAAGTACTGAAGCTTTCTTT. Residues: CAGQTSTEAFF.

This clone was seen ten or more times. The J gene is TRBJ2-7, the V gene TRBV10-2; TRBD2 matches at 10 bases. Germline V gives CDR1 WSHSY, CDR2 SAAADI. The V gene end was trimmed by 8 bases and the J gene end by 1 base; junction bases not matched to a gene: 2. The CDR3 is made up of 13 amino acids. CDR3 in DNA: TGCGCCAGCGGACTAGCGGTATCCTACGAGCAGTACTTC. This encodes CASGLAVSYEQYF.

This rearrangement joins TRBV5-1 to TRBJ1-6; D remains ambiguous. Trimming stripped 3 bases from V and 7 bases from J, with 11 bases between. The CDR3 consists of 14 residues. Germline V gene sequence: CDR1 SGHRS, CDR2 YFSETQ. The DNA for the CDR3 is TGCGCCAGCAGCTACCGGGAATCCAATTCACCCCTCCACTTT. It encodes CASSYRESNSPLHF.

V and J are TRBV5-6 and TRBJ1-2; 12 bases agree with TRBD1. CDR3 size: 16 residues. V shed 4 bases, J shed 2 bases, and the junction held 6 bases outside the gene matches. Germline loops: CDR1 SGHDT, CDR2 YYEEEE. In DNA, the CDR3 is TGTGCCAGCAGCAAACCGGGACAGGGGGCAAACTATGGCTACACCTTC. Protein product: CASSKPGQGANYGYTF. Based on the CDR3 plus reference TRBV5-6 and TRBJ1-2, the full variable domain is DAGVTQSPTHLIKTRGQQVTLRCSPKSGHDTVSWYQQALGQGPQFIFQYYEEEERQRGNFPDRFSGHQFPNYSSELNVNALLLGDSALYLCASSKPGQGANYGYTFGSGTRLTVV.

The CDR3 sequence: CASSPTGDSYNEQFF. The CDR3 DNA reads as TGCGCCAGCAGCCCCACAGGGGACTCCTACAATGAGCAGTTCTTC. The chain is built from TRBV5-1 and TRBJ2-1; 7 bases map to TRBD1. Germline V gene data show CDR1 as SGHRS and CDR2 as YFSETQ. The CDR3 has 15 amino acids. The V and J ends lost 4 bases and 0 bases, in that order; junction bases with no gene match: 4.